Listed here are 15 T cell receptor beta chains from one sample, sequenced in a study of T cell clonality in common variable immunodeficiency. Sequencing used immunoSEQ multiplex PCR; TCRdb keeps in-frame clones, though not all of them. Altogether about 39,000 clones were found in the sample, and no singletons occur. The sample was peripheral blood mononuclear cells. The receptors stem from a person aged 18 to 69 in good health.

Ten or more counts support this clone. The read stops 3 residues short of the end of the CDR3; the missing end is completed from the germline J gene. V usage is TRBV19 and J usage is TRBJ2-3; TRBD2 might be the D (7 bases). The V end was cut by 3 bases, the J end by 2 bases, with 12 bases between. The CDR3 contains 15 residues. Germline CDR1 LNHDA, CDR2 SQIVND (reference sequence). The CDR3 protein is CASSISGGLTDTQYF. CDR3 bases read: TGTGCCAGTAGTATCTCCGGGGGGCTCACAGATACG. The variable domain in full, with the rest retrieved from reference TRBV19 and TRBJ2-3, is DGGITQSPKYLFRKEGQNVTLSCEQNLNHDAMYWYRQDPGQGLRLIYYSQIVNDFQKGDIAEGYSVSREKKESFPLTVTSAQKNPTAFYLCASSISGGLTDTQYFGPGTRLTVL.

This clone showed up many times. The read falls 3 residues short of the CDR3 end, and the missing part is taken from the germline J gene. The V and J genes are TRBV10-1 and TRBJ2-2; D is perhaps TRBD2 (6 bases). CDR1 is WNHNN, CDR2 SYGVQD, per germline (reference sequence). This CDR3 is built from 15 residues. Trimming took off 0 bases at V and 5 bases at J, with 10 bases between the two ends. The covered CDR3 bases are TGCGCCAGCAGTGAGTCGGGACTCCCAACCGGGGAG. Translating it yields CASSESGLPTGE. From start to end, the CDR3 is CASSESGLPTGELFF.

This clone was counted only a few times. The missing CDR3 end, 3 residues past where the read stops, is filled in from the germline J gene. This rearrangement joins TRBV30 to TRBJ1-2; a possible D gene is TRBD1 (5 bases). The V gene's germline CDR1 is GTSNPN and CDR2 SVGIG (reference sequence). The CDR3 runs 13 residues. The covered CDR3 bases are TGTGCCTGGAGTTTGACAGCTACCTACGAC. The encoded protein is CAWSLTATYD. The whole CDR3 protein is CAWSLTATYDYTF.

In this sample, this clone turned up a few times. Coverage ceases 3 residues before the CDR3 finishes, and the germline J gene fills in the end. The genes are TRBV29-1 and TRBJ2-1; no clear D. V lost 7 bases and J lost 7, with 11 bases in between. Looked up from germline, CDR1 is SQVTM and CDR2 is ANQGSEA. This CDR3 region has 11 residues. The covered CDR3 bases are TGCAGCGGCCGAAACGGGAATGAG. This codes for CSGRNGNE. The complete CDR3 sequence is CSGRNGNEQFF.

This clone was detected ten times or more. The CDR3 goes on 3 residues after the read ends, and that part is filled in from the germline J gene. The chain employs TRBV19 and TRBJ2-2, with D possibly TRBD1 on 6 matching bases. Trimming pared 5 bases from V and 4 bases from J, leaving 14 bases between. Germline loops: CDR1 LNHDA, CDR2 SQIVND (reference sequence). The CDR3 has 15 residues. The part of the CDR3 DNA that was read is TGTGCCAGTAGTTCCCAGGGGCGTAGCACCGGGGAG. It is translated as CASSSQGRSTGE. The entire CDR3 sequence reads CASSSQGRSTGELFF.

This clone occurred many times. The read terminates 3 residues before the CDR3 end, so the remaining end is supplied by the germline J gene. V gene TRBV10-1 combines with J gene TRBJ2-7; D not resolved. V was trimmed by 3 bases and J by 6 bases, leaving 12 bases between them. The CDR3 is 13 amino acids. Germline loops: CDR1 WNHNN, CDR2 SYGVQD (reference sequence). CDR3: CASSDRARGEQYF. Partial CDR3 DNA: TGCGCCAGCAGTGATAGGGCCCGAGGCGAG.

This clone was counted many times. The CDR3 is cut off 3 residues early in the read; its end comes from the germline J gene. The chain employs TRBV6-1 and TRBJ1-2; D call uncertain. From germline, CDR1 is MNHNS and CDR2 SASEGT. CDR3 length: 14 amino acids. V was clipped by 4 bases and J by 5 bases, with 14 bases between them. CDR3 DNA, as far as it was read: TGTGCCAGCAGTGGCTGGAGTGGAGGGTATGGC. Translation gives CASSGWSGGYG. The CDR3 as a whole reads CASSGWSGGYGYTF.

A remark on this clone: The read ends 3 residues early relative to the CDR3; the germline J gene fills the gap. The rearrangement uses TRBV7-2 and TRBJ1-2; 8 bases are a match to TRBD1. Looked up from germline, CDR1 is SGHTA and CDR2 is FQGNSA. This CDR3 spans 14 amino acids. The part of the CDR3 DNA that was read is TGTGCCAGCAGCTTAAGACAGGGGAACAATGAC. It specifies CASSLRQGNND. The full CDR3 is CASSLRQGNNDYTF.

Worth noting for this clone: The read terminates 3 residues ahead of where the CDR3 ends, so the germline J gene completes it. This chain links TRBV20-1 with TRBJ2-3; TRBD2 aligns across 8 bases. Per germline, CDR1 DFQATT and CDR2 SNEGSKA (reference sequence). This CDR3 contains 14 residues. The CDR3 is CSASATSGQETQYF. CDR3 DNA (partial): TGCAGTGCTAGCGCTACTAGCGGCCAAGAGACG.

This clone was counted many times. The CDR3 goes on 3 residues after the read ends, and that part is filled in from the germline J gene. The chain employs TRBV7-2 and TRBJ1-1; 9 positions agree with TRBD1. Germline-derived CDR1 and CDR2 are SGHTA and FQGNSA. This CDR3 region has 14 residues. V shed 3 bases and J 3 bases; nucleotides not matched to a gene: 2. CDR3 sequence: CASSLTGGDTEAFF. The part of the CDR3 DNA that was read is TGTGCCAGCAGCTTGACAGGGGGGGACACTGAA.

In regard to this clone: Read data end 3 residues before the CDR3 end; the end is taken from the germline J gene. The chain carries TRBV30 and TRBJ1-2; no reliable D call. Germline CDR1 reads GTSNPN; CDR2 reads SVGIG (reference sequence). The CDR3 covers 15 residues. The DNA read from the CDR3 is TGTGCCTGGGAGTCTAGCGGGGTCTCCTACAATGAC. Translated: CAWESSGVSYND. The entire CDR3 sequence reads CAWESSGVSYNDYTF. Full variable domain (remainder filled in from reference TRBV30 and TRBJ1-2): SQTIHQWPATLVQPVGSPLSLECTVEGTSNPNLYWYRQAAGRGLQLLFYSVGIGQISSEVPQNLSASRPQDRQFILSSKKLLLSDSGFYLCAWESSGVSYNDYTFGSGTRLTVV.

On this clone: Read sequence stops 3 residues before the CDR3 end, and the germline J gene provides the missing end. The J gene is TRBJ2-4, the V gene TRBV19; 7 positions match TRBD1. CDR3 length equals 14 residues. Germline CDR1 reads LNHDA; CDR2 reads SQIVND (reference sequence). CDR3: CASSILTGTKGQYF. CDR3 DNA (partial): TGTGCCAGTAGTATCTTGACAGGGACCAAAGGT.

This clone was counted ten times or more. The missing CDR3 end, 3 residues past where the read stops, is filled in from the germline J gene. The chain combines TRBV12-3 or TRBV12-4 with TRBJ2-1, with 9 bases lining up with TRBD1. The CDR3 spans 15 residues. The J segment lost 7 bases and the V segment lost 4 bases, leaving 8 bases of the junction unmatched. Here the CDR3 reads CASSWPGQGQNEQFF. The CDR3 bases that were read are TGTGCCAGCAGTTGGCCGGGACAGGGTCAGAATGAG.

This clone was counted ten times or more. From the germline J gene comes the end of the CDR3, since the read stops 3 residues before it. J is TRBJ2-3 and V is TRBV7-9, with 14 bases lining up with TRBD2. This CDR3 region has 15 residues. The germline gives CDR1 SEHNR, CDR2 FQNEAQ (reference sequence). CDR3 DNA (partial): TGTGCCAGCAGCTCGAGGGGACTAGCGGGAGTCCCG. This codes for CASSSRGLAGVP. The whole CDR3 is CASSSRGLAGVPQYF.

This clone was detected ten times or more. Incomplete CDR3 DNA: TGTGCCAGCAGTGAAAAGGGGGATGAAAAA. Residues: CASSEKGDEK. The whole CDR3 sequence reads CASSEKGDEKLFF. J is TRBJ1-4 and V is TRBV6-1; tentative D call: TRBD1 (6 bases). The read terminates 3 residues before the CDR3 end, so the remaining end is supplied by the germline J gene. Per germline, CDR1 MNHNS and CDR2 SASEGT. The ends were cut back, 2 bases at V and 6 bases at J, with 7 bases in the middle. There are 13 residues in the CDR3.